This record looks at one T cell receptor (beta chain) sequence and its context. Source study methods: Amplification from reference gene primers served as the basis for estimated nucleated cell counts. Sequenced by immunoSEQ multiplex PCR; TCRdb stores in-frame clones only, minus some. The V and J calls and the clone size are those of that table, but D and trimming were determined from the DNA. There are fewer than 80,000 clones in the sample; roughly 90% occur only once, and 4% to 6.5% lies in the top ten. This entry is derived from a study of blood T cell repertoires in COVID-19. Across the study: PBMCs, B-cell-depleted T cells, or T cells provided the cDNA or gDNA that made up the material.

V lost 5 bases to trimming and J lost 8 bases; unmatched junction nucleotides: 8. The CDR3 length is 14 residues. Germline V lookup: CDR1 MNHEY, CDR2 SMNVEV (reference sequence). The chain is built from TRBV27 and TRBJ1-5, with 8 bases matching TRBD1. Specimen: peripheral blood. The sequence came from a man aged 50 or older with acute or convalescent COVID-19. CDR3: CASSTGQGREPQHF. The CDR3 bases are TGTGCCAGCAGTACCGGACAGGGTAGGGAGCCCCAGCATTTT.